A single sample gave rise to the 5 T cell receptor beta chains below, sequenced in a study of T-cell memory formation after mild COVID-19. From the 5' RACE reads, TCRdb called clonotypes with MiXCR, one entry per CDR3 protein. The sample shows approximately 260,000 distinct CDR3 sequences, about a sixth of them seen only once. The sequencing input was PBMCs or a T cell subset sorted from them (not recorded which). The receptors derive from a man between 18 and 29 years old who had mild COVID-19 (a few samples of this study predate the infection). Cell type and time point are not known.

The J gene is TRBJ2-3, the V gene TRBV24-1; the D gene is possibly TRBD2 (5 bases). Trimming took 1 base from V and 2 from J, leaving 12 bases between them. The germline V gene encodes CDR1 KGHDR and CDR2 SFDVKD. The CDR3 contains 16 residues. The CDR3 coding sequence is TGTGCCACCAGTGATTTCTTCCCGGGGAACACAGATACGCAGTATTTT. Amino acids: CATSDFFPGNTDTQYF.

In its sample, this clonotype was seen a few times. V and J are TRBV5-1 and TRBJ2-5; TRBD2 matches 11 bases. Trimming took 7 bases from V and 3 from J; bases not matched to a gene: 5. CDR3 length: 14 residues. CDR1 and CDR2 (germline): SGHRS, YFSETQ. The CDR3 here is CASAPGLAEETQYF. The CDR3 coding sequence is TGCGCCAGCGCCCCGGGACTAGCGGAAGAGACCCAGTACTTC.

J is TRBJ1-4 and V is TRBV6-5; 9 bases fit TRBD1. Germline CDR1 is MNHEY and CDR2 is SVGAGI. The CDR3 loop spans 14 amino acids. V dropped 6 bases and J dropped 4; count of bases not matched to a gene: 3. The DNA for the CDR3 is TGTGCCAGCAGAACAGGGGGCGGTAATGAAAAACTGTTTTTT. Its protein is CASRTGGGNEKLFF.

This clonotype was found once. The chain has TRBV4-2 and TRBJ1-4, with TRBD1 identical over 10 bases. V shed 0 bases, J shed 8 bases, and the junction held 12 bases outside the gene matches. Germline V lookup: CDR1 LGHNA, CDR2 YNFKEQ. The CDR3 totals 18 residues. DNA of the CDR3: TGTGCCAGCAGCCAAGATTTGGGACAGGGGCCCCTTAGGGAAAAACTGTTTTTT. Its translation is CASSQDLGQGPLREKLFF.

The genes are TRBV9 and TRBJ2-3; D not resolved. From germline, CDR1 is SGDLS and CDR2 YYNGEE. V was trimmed by 0 bases and J by 0 bases, leaving 8 bases between them. The length of the CDR3 is 15 residues. The CDR3 nucleotides read TGTGCCAGCAGCGTAGTTCAGCCTAGCACAGATACGCAGTATTTT. It encodes CASSVVQPSTDTQYF. Filled out from reference TRBV9 and TRBJ2-3, the complete variable domain reads DSGVTQTPKHLITATGQRVTLRCSPRSGDLSVYWYQQSLDQGLQFLIQYYNGEERAKGNILERFSAQQFPDLHSELNLSSLELGDSALYFCASSVVQPSTDTQYFGPGTRLTVL.